This is a list of T cell receptor beta chains from one sample in a study of T cell responses to AZD1222 COVID-19 vaccine. This table comes from immunoSEQ multiplex PCR, and its TCRdb copy is limited to in-frame clones, with some not included. The sample holds more than 140,000 clones; 90% to 95% are singletons and the top ten take 0.85% to 0.95%. Sequencing was performed on peripheral blood, taken on day 0 of MenACWY control vaccination. The receptors come from an adult in good health. CDR3s include the opening cysteine and the closing phenylalanine or tryptophan. D genes are given only for firm matches. Size values are once, few and many counts, or a class for expanded clones, and some rows have none.

NA,TRBJ1-1,NA,TRBV6-1,TGTGCCAGCAGTGATTGGGCCCCGGCCCCTGAAGCTTTCTTT,CASSDWAPAPEAFF
TRBD2,TRBJ2-1,NA,TRBV2,TGTGCCAGCAGTGAATTCGGGGGGGGAGCCTACAATGAGCAGTTCTTC,CASSEFGGGAYNEQFF
TRBD2,TRBJ2-7,NA,TRBV6-1,TGTGCCAGCAGTGAAGCGCTTCGCATAGCGGGGCTACTCTACGAGCAGTACTTC,CASSEALRIAGLLYEQYF
TRBD1,TRBJ2-2,NA,TRBV19,TGTGCCAGTAATAAAGGGACAGGCGGCACCGGGGAGCTGTTTTTT,CASNKGTGGTGELFF
TRBD1,TRBJ1-4,once,TRBV5-1,TGCGCCAGCAGCTCCGGGACAGGAGGTTATGAAAAACTGTTTTTT,CASSSGTGGYEKLFF
NA,TRBJ1-2,NA,TRBV2,TGTGCCAGCAGTGGCGTCAATAACTATGGCTACACCTTC,CASSGVNNYGYTF
TRBD2,TRBJ2-2,NA,TRBV5-1,TGCGCCAGCAGCGAGCTAGCGGGAGTCCCCGGGGAGCTGTTTTTT,CASSELAGVPGELFF
TRBD2,TRBJ2-7,once,TRBV30,TGTGCCTGGAGTGTGGGACTAGCGGGAGCGGGCGAGCAGTACTTC,CAWSVGLAGAGEQYF
NA,TRBJ1-1,NA,TRBV11-3,TGTGCCAGCAGCTTAGTCCGGTACACTGAAGCTTTCTTT,CASSLVRYTEAFF
NA,TRBJ2-2,NA,TRBV10-1,TGCGCCAGCAGTGAGTCGCCAGGGTTTTCAGGGGAGCTGTTTTTT,CASSESPGFSGELFF
TRBD1,TRBJ1-1,NA,TRBV5-4,TGTGCCAGCAGCTTGGCGGGGACAGGGGGCCTTGAAGCTTTCTTT,CASSLAGTGGLEAFF
NA,TRBJ2-7,NA,TRBV5-1,TGCGCCAGCAGCTTCGACGGCGCCTACGAGCAGTACTTC,CASSFDGAYEQYF
NA,TRBJ1-3,NA,TRBV5-5,TGTGCCAGCAGCTTGGCCGTGGGAAACACCATATATTTT,CASSLAVGNTIYF
NA,TRBJ1-1,NA,TRBV5-1,TGCGCCAGCAGCTTTTTATCAAACACTGAAGCTTTCTTT,CASSFLSNTEAFF
NA,TRBJ2-5,NA,TRBV5-1,TGCGCCAGCAGCTTGGCCCGGGAGACCCAGTACTTC,CASSLARETQYF
TRBD1,TRBJ2-7,NA,TRBV5-1,TGCGCCAGCAGCCCGGGGACAGGGGGCTACGAGCAGTACTTC,CASSPGTGGYEQYF
TRBD1,TRBJ2-5,NA,TRBV5-1,TGCGCCAGCAGCTTGGCGACAGGGGGAAGAGTCGTCGAAGAGACCCAGTACTTC,CASSLATGGRVVEETQYF
TRBD1,TRBJ1-2,NA,TRBV27,TGTGCCAGCAGGTCCTACAGGGGCCCGAACTATGGCTACACCTTC,CASRSYRGPNYGYTF
NA,TRBJ1-1,NA,TRBV7-8,TGTGCCAGCAGCCTCCGGCAAGGGTTGGACACTGAAGCTTTCTTT,CASSLRQGLDTEAFF
NA,TRBJ2-3,NA,TRBV7-9,TGTGCCAGCAGTCAAGGCGGCCGTAGCACAGATACGCAGTATTTT,CASSQGGRSTDTQYF
NA,TRBJ2-3,NA,TRBV5-1,TGCGCCAGCAGCCAAACCTGGGATACGCAGTATTTT,CASSQTWDTQYF
NA,TRBJ1-2,NA,TRBV23-1,TGCGCCAGCAGTCCACCCGGACCAGGGGATGCTAACTATGGCTACACCTTC,CASSPPGPGDANYGYTF
NA,TRBJ1-5,NA,TRBV5-8,TGTGCCAGCAGCTTCTACCTTAGCAATCAGCCCCAGCATTTT,CASSFYLSNQPQHF
NA,TRBJ1-5,NA,TRBV10-3,TGTGCCATCAGTTACTATAGCAATCAGCCCCAGCATTTT,CAISYYSNQPQHF
TRBD1,TRBJ1-4,NA,TRBV5-1,TGCGCCAGCAGCTTGGGACAGGGAAATGAAAAACTGTTTTTT,CASSLGQGNEKLFF
TRBD1,TRBJ2-7,NA,TRBV20-1,TGCAGTGCGGCAGGGGGCTACGAGCAGTACTTC,CSAAGGYEQYF
NA,TRBJ1-3,NA,TRBV27,TGTGCCAGCAGGGAACTTGGGAGCGGAAACACCATATATTTT,CASRELGSGNTIYF
TRBD1,TRBJ2-3,NA,TRBV6-2/TRBV6-3,TGTGCCAGCAGTTCGGGACAGGGCACAGATACGCAGTATTTT,CASSSGQGTDTQYF
NA,TRBJ1-2,NA,TRBV7-8,TGTGCCAGCAGCTTACATGGGCAGTCCTATGGCTACACCTTC,CASSLHGQSYGYTF
NA,TRBJ2-1,NA,TRBV6-2/TRBV6-3,TGTGCCAGCAGTTACGGGCGGCCAGGGTCCTACAATGAGCAGTTCTTC,CASSYGRPGSYNEQFF
NA,TRBJ1-5,NA,TRBV28,TGTGCCAGCAGTACAAATCTCGGGACAAGCAATCAGCCCCAGCATTTT,CASSTNLGTSNQPQHF
NA,TRBJ1-1,NA,TRBV7-9,TGTGCCAGTGACCGGGCCGCCTCCCTGGGGAACACTGAAGCTTTCTTT,CASDRAASLGNTEAFF
NA,TRBJ1-1,NA,TRBV3-1/TRBV3-2,TGTGCCAGCAGCCAAGGGGGTTCCGTCTCTGGAGCTTTCTTT,CASSQGGSVSGAFF
TRBD1,TRBJ2-3,NA,TRBV5-1,TGCGCCAGCAGCTTGGGCAGGGGGCTGTCAGATACGCAGTATTTT,CASSLGRGLSDTQYF
NA,TRBJ2-7,once,TRBV27,TGTGCCAGCAGAGCCATTTTGGGGTTGAGTCTCTCCGAGCAGTACTTC,CASRAILGLSLSEQYF
NA,TRBJ1-2,NA,TRBV19,TGTGCCAGTAGTGCCCCCGGCTGGAACTATGGCTACACCTTC,CASSAPGWNYGYTF
NA,TRBJ2-1,NA,TRBV12-3/TRBV12-4,TGTGCCAGCAGTTTTGGGCTACGAAATGAGCAGTTCTTC,CASSFGLRNEQFF
TRBD1,TRBJ2-7,NA,TRBV28,TGTGCCAGCAGTTTTATGGGACAGGGCTACGAGCAGTACTTC,CASSFMGQGYEQYF
TRBD1,TRBJ1-5,once,TRBV19,TGTGCCAGTAGTTCAGGGGGGCAGGGGAATCAGCCCCAGCATTTT,CASSSGGQGNQPQHF
TRBD2,TRBJ2-5,NA,TRBV2,TGTGCCAGCACTACTATCGGGGAGGGCGAGACCCAGTACTTC,CASTTIGEGETQYF
NA,TRBJ1-2,NA,TRBV6-2/TRBV6-3,TGTGCCAGCAGTCGGTCAGGGAAGGATAACTATGGCTACACCTTC,CASSRSGKDNYGYTF
TRBD2,TRBJ2-7,NA,TRBV28,TGTGCCAGCAGCCAATTAACTAGTTCGGGAGGGGTAGAGCAGTACTTC,CASSQLTSSGGVEQYF
NA,TRBJ2-7,NA,TRBV21-1,TGTGCCAGCAGCAAAGCGCTTTGGGACGAGGCTTCCTCCTACGAGCAGTACTTC,CASSKALWDEASSYEQYF
TRBD1,TRBJ2-2,NA,TRBV7-2,TGTGCCAGCAGCAAAGGGGGGACAGGGGGCCCCGGGGAGCTGTTTTTT,CASSKGGTGGPGELFF
TRBD1,TRBJ1-1,NA,TRBV7-8,TGTGCCAGCAGGCGGGGACAGGCAAACACTGAAGCTTTCTTT,CASRRGQANTEAFF
NA,TRBJ2-7,NA,TRBV7-9,TGTGCCAGCAGCCTCCGGACCACGGGGTACGAGCAGTACTTC,CASSLRTTGYEQYF
NA,TRBJ1-1,NA,TRBV27,TGTGCCACCAGGCTGTCCTCTCGGGGGAGCCTACGGAACACTGAAGCTTTCTTT,CATRLSSRGSLRNTEAFF